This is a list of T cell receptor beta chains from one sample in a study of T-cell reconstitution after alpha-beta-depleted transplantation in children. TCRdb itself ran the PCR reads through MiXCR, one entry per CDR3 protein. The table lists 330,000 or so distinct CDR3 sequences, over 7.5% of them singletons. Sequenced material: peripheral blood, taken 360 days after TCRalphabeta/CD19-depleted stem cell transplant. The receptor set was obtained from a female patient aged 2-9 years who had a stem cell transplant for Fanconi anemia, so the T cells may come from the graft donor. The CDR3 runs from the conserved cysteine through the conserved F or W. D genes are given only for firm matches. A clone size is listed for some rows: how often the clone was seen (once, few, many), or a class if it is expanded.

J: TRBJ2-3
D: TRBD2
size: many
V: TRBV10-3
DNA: TGTGCCAGCCGAGCGGGGGTCACCACAGATACGCAGTATTTT
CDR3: CASRAGVTTDTQYF

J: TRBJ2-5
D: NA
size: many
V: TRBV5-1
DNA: TGCGCCAGCAGCTTGGTGGGGGCGCAGCAGGAGACCCAGTACTTC
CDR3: CASSLVGAQQETQYF

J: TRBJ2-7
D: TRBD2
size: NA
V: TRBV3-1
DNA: TGTGCCAGCAGCCAAGATCCGGGGCGGGGGGGCGAAGCCTACGAGCAGTACTTC
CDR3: CASSQDPGRGGEAYEQYF

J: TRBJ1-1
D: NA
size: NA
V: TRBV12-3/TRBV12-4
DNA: TGTGCCAGCAGATCTACAGGGAACACTGAAGCTTTCTTT
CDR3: CASRSTGNTEAFF

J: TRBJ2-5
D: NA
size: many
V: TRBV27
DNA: TGTGCCAGCAGTTTAGTTGGGGAAAAGACCCAGTACTTC
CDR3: CASSLVGEKTQYF

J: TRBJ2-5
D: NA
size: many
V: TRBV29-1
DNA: TGCAGCGTTGGGCAGGGGGGAAGGGGGACCCAGTACTTC
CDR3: CSVGQGGRGTQYF

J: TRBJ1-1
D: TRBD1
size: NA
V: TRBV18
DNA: TGTGCCAGCTCACCAGACCGGGACAGTGACAACACTGAAGCTTTCTTT
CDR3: CASSPDRDSDNTEAFF

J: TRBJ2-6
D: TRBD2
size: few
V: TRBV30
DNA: TGTGCCTGCGCCTTAGCGGGGGTTGGGGTCCTGACTTTC
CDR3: CACALAGVGVLTF

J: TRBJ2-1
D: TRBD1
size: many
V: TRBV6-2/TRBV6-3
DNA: TGTGCCAGCAGTTACGGGGGACAGGGGTACAATGAGCAGTTCTTC
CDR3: CASSYGGQGYNEQFF

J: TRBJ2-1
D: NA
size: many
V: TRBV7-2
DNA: TGTGCCAGCAGCTACCCTGGGGTAAATGAGCAGTTCTTC
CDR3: CASSYPGVNEQFF

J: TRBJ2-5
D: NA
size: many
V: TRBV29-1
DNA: TGCAGCGTTGAAGCAGGGGAGGAGACCCAGTACTTC
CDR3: CSVEAGEETQYF

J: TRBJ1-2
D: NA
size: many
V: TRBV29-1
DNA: TGCAGCGGGTGGGTGGGCGGCCTCGGCTACACCTTC
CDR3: CSGWVGGLGYTF

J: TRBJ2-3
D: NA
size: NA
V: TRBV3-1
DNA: TGTGCCAGCAGCCAAGATAGGACTTGTTGGTATTTT
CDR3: CASSQDRTCWYF

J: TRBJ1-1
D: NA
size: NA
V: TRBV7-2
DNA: TGTGCCAGCAGTCCAGAGATGAACACTGAAGCTTTCTTT
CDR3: CASSPEMNTEAFF

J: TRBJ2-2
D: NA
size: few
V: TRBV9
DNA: TGTGCCAGCAGCGTAGCCGGGAACACCGGGGAGCTGTTTTTT
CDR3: CASSVAGNTGELFF

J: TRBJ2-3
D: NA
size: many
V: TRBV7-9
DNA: TGTGCCAGCAGCTTAGCCCCTCTAGACAGCACAGATACGCAGTATTTT
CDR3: CASSLAPLDSTDTQYF

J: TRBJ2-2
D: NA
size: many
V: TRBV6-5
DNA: TGTGCCAGCAGTTACGGTCTCAGGACGCCCGTGATTACCGGGGAGCTGTTTTTT
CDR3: CASSYGLRTPVITGELFF

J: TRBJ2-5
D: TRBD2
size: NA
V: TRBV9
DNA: TGTGCCAGCAGCTCAACCGGGACTAAAGTAGAGACCCAGTACTTC
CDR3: CASSSTGTKVETQYF

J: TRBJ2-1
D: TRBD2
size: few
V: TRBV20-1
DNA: TGCAGTGCTAGAGACCGGACTAGCGGGAGGGTTGGCTACAATGAGCAGTTCTTC
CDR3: CSARDRTSGRVGYNEQFF

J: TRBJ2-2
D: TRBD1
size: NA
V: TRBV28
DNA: TGTGCCAGCAGGCAAACTTCGGGACAGATAACCGGGGAGCTGTTTTTT
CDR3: CASRQTSGQITGELFF

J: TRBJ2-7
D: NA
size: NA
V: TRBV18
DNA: TGTGCCAGCTCACTGCGCGGGAACAACTACGAGCAGTACTTC
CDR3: CASSLRGNNYEQYF

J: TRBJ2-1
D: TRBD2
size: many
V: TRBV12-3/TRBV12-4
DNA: TGTGCCAGCAGTCCCGGGACTAGCCTCAATGAGCAGTTCTTC
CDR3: CASSPGTSLNEQFF

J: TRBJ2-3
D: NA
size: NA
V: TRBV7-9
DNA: TGTGCCAGCAGCTTAGCGGGGTCCGGCGGTACGCAGTATTTT
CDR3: CASSLAGSGGTQYF

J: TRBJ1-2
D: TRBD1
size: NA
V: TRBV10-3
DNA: TGTGCCACGCTAATGTCTTCCACAGGGGATGGCTACACCTTC
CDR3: CATLMSSTGDGYTF

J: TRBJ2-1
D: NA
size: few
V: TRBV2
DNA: TGTGCCAGCAGTGGGTTTGGCAATGAGCAGTTCTTC
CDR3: CASSGFGNEQFF

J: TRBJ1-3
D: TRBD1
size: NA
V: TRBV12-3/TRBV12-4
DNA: TGTGCCAGCAGTTTAGTCCTTACGGGACAGTTCTCTGGAAACACCATATATTTT
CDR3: CASSLVLTGQFSGNTIYF

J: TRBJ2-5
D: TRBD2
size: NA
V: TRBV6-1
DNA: TGTGCCAGCAGTCGCACAGGCGGGGGGGCTGAAGAGACCCAGTACTTC
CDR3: CASSRTGGGAEETQYF

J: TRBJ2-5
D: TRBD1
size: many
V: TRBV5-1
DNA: TGCGCCAGCAGCAAGGGACAGGGAAAGGAGACCCAGTACTTC
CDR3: CASSKGQGKETQYF

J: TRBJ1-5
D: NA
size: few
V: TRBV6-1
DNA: TGTGCCAGCAGCCCGGGTGGGGGGGTCCCTCAGCCCCAGCATTTT
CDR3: CASSPGGGVPQPQHF

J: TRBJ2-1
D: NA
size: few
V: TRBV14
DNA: TGTGCCAGCAGCCAAGATCACGGTAGTGAGCAGTTCTTC
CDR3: CASSQDHGSEQFF

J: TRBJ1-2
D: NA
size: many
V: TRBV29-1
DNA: TGCAGCACCTTCGGGTCTCTTTCAGCTAACTATGGCTACACCTTC
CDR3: CSTFGSLSANYGYTF

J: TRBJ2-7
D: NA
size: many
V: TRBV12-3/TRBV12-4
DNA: TGTGCCAGCAGTTTACTACAGATGGGTGCCGAGCAGTACTTC
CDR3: CASSLLQMGAEQYF

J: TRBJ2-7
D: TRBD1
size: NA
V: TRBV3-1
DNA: TGTGCCAGCAGCCAAGTGAACAGGGGCAACGAGCAGTACTTC
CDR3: CASSQVNRGNEQYF

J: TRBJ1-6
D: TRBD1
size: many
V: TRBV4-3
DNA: TGCGCCAGCAGCCCCCGACAGGGTTATAATTCACCCCTCCACTTT
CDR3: CASSPRQGYNSPLHF

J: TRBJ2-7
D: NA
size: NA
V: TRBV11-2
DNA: TGTGCCAGCGGGGCCACAGGGCTCCCCTCCTACGAGCAGTACTTC
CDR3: CASGATGLPSYEQYF

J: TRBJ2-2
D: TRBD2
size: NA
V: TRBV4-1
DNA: TGCGCCAGCAGCCCGGGACTAGCGGGGGGCCCTGAAACCGGGGAGCTGTTTTTT
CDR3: CASSPGLAGGPETGELFF

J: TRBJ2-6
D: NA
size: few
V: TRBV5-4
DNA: TGTGCCAGCAGCTTCTCCCCCCAAACAGGATTCCTGTCTGGGGCCAACGTCCTGACTTTC
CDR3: CASSFSPQTGFLSGANVLTF

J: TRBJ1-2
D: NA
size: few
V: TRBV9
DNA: TGTGCCAGCAGCGTAGGACGGGGCGATGGCTACACCTTC
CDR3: CASSVGRGDGYTF

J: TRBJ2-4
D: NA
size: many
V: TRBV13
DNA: TGTGCCAGCAGCTTAGGGACAGGCATTTTTAGGAACATTCAGTACTTC
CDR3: CASSLGTGIFRNIQYF

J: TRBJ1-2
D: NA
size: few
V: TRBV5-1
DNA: TGCGCCAGCAGCTTCGGAGGGGCGGATGGCTACACCTTC
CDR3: CASSFGGADGYTF

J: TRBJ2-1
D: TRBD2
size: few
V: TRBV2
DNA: TGTGCCAGCAGTGAACGTCAGTTGATTGGGACTAGCGGGGGGGCTCATGAGCAGTTCTTC
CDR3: CASSERQLIGTSGGAHEQFF

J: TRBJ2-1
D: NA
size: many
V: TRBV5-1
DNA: TGCGCCAGCAGCTTGTCCCCCAGGGCCAATGAGCAGTTCTTC
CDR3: CASSLSPRANEQFF